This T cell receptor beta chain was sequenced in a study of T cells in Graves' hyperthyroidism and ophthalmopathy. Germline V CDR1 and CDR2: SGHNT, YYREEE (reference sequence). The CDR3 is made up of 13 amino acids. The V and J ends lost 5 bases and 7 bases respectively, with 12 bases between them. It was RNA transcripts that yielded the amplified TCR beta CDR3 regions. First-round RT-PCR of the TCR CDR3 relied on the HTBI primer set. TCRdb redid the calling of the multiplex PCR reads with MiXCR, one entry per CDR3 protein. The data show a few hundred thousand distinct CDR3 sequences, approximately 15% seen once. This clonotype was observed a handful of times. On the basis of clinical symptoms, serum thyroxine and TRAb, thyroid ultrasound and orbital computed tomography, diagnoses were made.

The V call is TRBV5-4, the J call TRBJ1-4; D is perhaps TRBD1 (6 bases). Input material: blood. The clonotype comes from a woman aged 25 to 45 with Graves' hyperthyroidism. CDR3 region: CASSSQGLEKLFF. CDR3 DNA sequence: TGTGCCAGCAGTTCACAGGGTCTTGAAAAACTGTTTTTT.